These T cell receptor beta chains were read from a single sample in a study of cytomegalovirus exposure and HLA in healthy donors. Some clones are missing from TCRdb's copy, which holds only in-frame ones; the method was immunoSEQ multiplex PCR. The sample consists of some 68,000 clones, approximately 96% of them appearing once. The sample consisted of PBMCs. The receptors were gathered from a man younger than 35 in good health and CMV-seropositive. The CDR3 runs from the conserved cysteine through the conserved F or W. Each record gives: J gene, V gene, clone size, D gene, CDR3 protein, CDR3 DNA. The D gene is left open where the match is weak. Size is stated for part of the rows, as once, few or many counts, or as a class when the clone is expanded.

TRBJ2-5 TRBV6-1 NA NA CASSSDQETQYF TGTGCCAGCTCTAGCGACCAAGAGACCCAGTACTTC
TRBJ2-7 TRBV6-5 NA NA CASSYSSAYEQYF TGTGCCAGCAGTTACTCCTCGGCCTACGAGCAGTACTTC
TRBJ2-5 TRBV5-1 NA NA CASMRDAGVQETQYF TGCGCCAGCATGCGGGACGCAGGCGTCCAAGAGACCCAGTACTTC
TRBJ2-1 TRBV18 NA TRBD2 CASSPSAGGQNEQFF TGTGCCAGCTCACCTTCCGCGGGGGGGCAGAATGAGCAGTTCTTC
TRBJ1-5 TRBV5-5 NA NA CASSLSYRHQPQHF TGTGCCAGCAGCTTGTCCTACAGGCATCAGCCCCAGCATTTT
TRBJ1-5 TRBV4-1 NA TRBD1 CASSQGIQGDQPQHF TGCGCCAGCAGCCAAGGGATCCAGGGGGATCAGCCCCAGCATTTT
TRBJ1-2 TRBV7-7 once NA CASSHLGGDGYTF TGTGCTAGCAGCCACTTGGGAGGGGATGGCTACACCTTC
TRBJ2-5 TRBV7-9 NA NA CASSRGLQETQYF TGTGCCAGCAGCCGGGGACTGCAAGAGACCCAGTACTTC
TRBJ2-7 TRBV30 NA NA CAWSAPGVRPYEQYF TGTGCCTGGAGCGCCCCGGGGGTTAGGCCCTACGAGCAGTACTTC
TRBJ1-5 TRBV4-1 NA TRBD1 CASSQDLWGQSNQPQHF TGCGCCAGCAGCCAAGATTTGTGGGGACAGAGCAATCAGCCCCAGCATTTT
TRBJ1-1 TRBV18 NA NA CASSPSSNTEAFF TGTGCCAGCTCACCGAGTTCTAACACTGAAGCTTTCTTT
TRBJ2-7 TRBV6-6 NA NA CASTDQGYSYEQYF TGTGCCAGCACCGACCAGGGTTACTCCTACGAGCAGTACTTC
TRBJ1-4 TRBV19 once TRBD1 CASSWDLRGRNEKLFF TGTGCCAGTAGTTGGGACCTCAGGGGGCGAAATGAAAAACTGTTTTTT
TRBJ2-7 TRBV9 NA TRBD2 CASSGGGLVSYEQYF TGTGCCAGCAGCGGGGGGGGACTGGTTTCCTACGAGCAGTACTTC
TRBJ2-7 TRBV5-1 NA NA CASSVGNPYEQYF TGCGCCAGCAGCGTCGGGAACCCCTACGAGCAGTACTTC
TRBJ1-5 TRBV30 NA NA CAWAGGGVMSGQPQHF TGTGCCTGGGCCGGGGGAGGGGTTATGTCGGGACAGCCCCAGCATTTT
TRBJ2-7 TRBV6-5 NA TRBD2 CASTSGVSYEQYF TGTGCCAGCACTAGCGGGGTCTCCTACGAGCAGTACTTC
TRBJ2-1 TRBV29-1 NA TRBD1 CSVEESGQLYNEQFF TGCAGCGTTGAAGAATCGGGACAGTTATACAATGAGCAGTTCTTC
TRBJ2-3 TRBV5-1 NA NA CASSSGTIGDTQYF TGCGCCAGCAGCTCCGGGACAATCGGGGATACGCAGTATTTT
TRBJ2-5 TRBV4-2 NA TRBD2 CASSQGETSGGGTQYF TGTGCCAGCAGCCAAGGGGAGACTAGCGGGGGAGGGACCCAGTACTTC
TRBJ2-5 TRBV11-1 NA TRBD1 CASSLAPGGTGETQYF TGTGCCAGCAGCTTAGCCCCAGGGGGCACTGGGGAGACCCAGTACTTC
TRBJ2-4 TRBV7-2 NA TRBD2 CASSLTSGRAGNIQYF TGTGCCAGCAGCTTGACTAGCGGGAGGGCGGGAAACATTCAGTACTTC
TRBJ2-3 TRBV27 NA NA CASSFRFASGDTQYF TGTGCCAGCAGTTTTAGGTTCGCCTCGGGAGATACGCAGTATTTT
TRBJ2-3 TRBV11-2 NA NA CASSLWRRRDSRTDTQYF TGTGCCAGCAGTTTATGGCGAAGGCGGGACTCTCGCACAGATACGCAGTATTTT
TRBJ2-5 TRBV4-1 NA TRBD2 CASSQDPARTSSVVRETQYF TGCGCCAGCAGCCAAGATCCGGCCAGGACTAGTAGTGTCGTACGGGAGACCCAGTACTTC
TRBJ2-3 TRBV29-1 NA NA CSVEAGQSTDTQYF TGCAGCGTTGAGGCAGGGCAGAGCACAGATACGCAGTATTTT
TRBJ1-1 TRBV7-9 NA NA CASSVSVNTEAFF TGTGCCAGCAGCGTTTCGGTGAACACTGAAGCTTTCTTT
TRBJ2-2 TRBV7-6 NA NA CASSLVGRGELFF TGTGCCAGCAGCTTAGTTGGCAGAGGGGAGCTGTTTTTT
TRBJ1-2 TRBV5-5 NA NA CASSLARRGSNYGYTF TGTGCCAGCAGCTTGGCCCGGCGGGGATCCAACTATGGCTACACCTTC
TRBJ2-4 TRBV6-1 NA NA CASSRGSKNIQYF TGTGCCAGCAGTAGGGGAAGCAAAAACATTCAGTACTTC
TRBJ2-1 TRBV11-2 NA NA CASSLAHLRVPTYNEQFF TGTGCCAGCAGCCTAGCCCATTTACGGGTCCCGACCTACAATGAGCAGTTCTTC
TRBJ1-1 TRBV9 NA NA CASSVAEGLNTEAFF TGTGCCAGCAGCGTAGCTGAGGGATTGAACACTGAAGCTTTCTTT
TRBJ1-5 TRBV19 NA TRBD1 CASGLTGADQPQHF TGTGCCAGTGGTTTGACAGGGGCGGATCAGCCCCAGCATTTT
TRBJ2-5 TRBV5-4 NA TRBD2 CASSLVAGVGETQYF TGTGCCAGCAGCTTGGTAGCGGGAGTGGGAGAGACCCAGTACTTC
TRBJ1-5 TRBV6-5 NA NA CASSRLTGSNQPQHF TGTGCCAGCAGCCGCCTGACAGGTAGCAATCAGCCCCAGCATTTT